The next 23 T cell receptor beta chains were all read from a single sample in a study of blood T cells in healthy people across ages. Through a sample-barcoded 5' primer and a J-beta primer mix, a second PCR was run for 7 to 11 cycles. TCRdb redid the calling of the 5' RACE reads with MiXCR, one entry per CDR3 protein. The table records some 940,000 distinct CDR3 sequences, 25% to 30% of them present only once. The same sample was also used in a study of T cells of mothers and their children.

Material for sequencing was blood. The source is a woman aged 40 to 50 in good health.

This clonotype has a handful of counts. A much larger clone sits a single nucleotide away, making a read error possible. This chain uses TRBV7-6 with TRBJ2-7, with 11 bases aligning to TRBD2. Germline-derived CDR1 and CDR2 are SGHVS and FNYEAQ. This CDR3 has 18 residues. J was trimmed by 5 bases and V by 5 bases; bases with no gene match: 17. The CDR3 loop is CASSLRPPTSGEGNEQYF. CDR3 coding DNA: TGTGCCAGCAGCCTCCGACCCCCGACTAGCGGGGAGGGCAACGAGCAGTACTTC.

This clonotype showed up just a few times. The chain carries TRBV7-9 and TRBJ1-1; D gene ambiguous. This CDR3 has 15 residues. CDR1 and CDR2 from the germline V gene are SEHNR and FQNEAQ (reference sequence). Trimming removed 2 bases at V and 3 bases at J, with 13 bases between. The chain's CDR3 is CASSLFGFGYTEAFF. The CDR3 DNA is TGTGCCAGCAGCTTATTCGGATTTGGGTACACTGAAGCTTTCTTT.

With respect to this clonotype: Just one base apart from a much larger clone, this may be a read error. This chain connects TRBV20-1 to TRBJ1-4; D uncertain. The CDR3 sequence is 13 residues long. Germline CDR1 DFQATT, CDR2 SNEGSKA (reference sequence). CDR3 DNA: TGCGGTGCCGAGCCGGGTTCAGAAGAAAAACTGTTTTTT. Residues: CGAEPGSEEKLFF.

V and J are TRBV24-1 and TRBJ1-5; perhaps TRBD1 as D (5 bases). The CDR3 consists of 17 residues. CDR1 is KGHDR and CDR2 is SFDVKD in the germline V gene. The germline V and J ends were trimmed by 3 bases and 2 bases, with 16 bases remaining between them. CDR3 residues: CATSDPGVGGGNQPQHF. For the CDR3, the DNA is TGTGCCACCAGTGATCCCGGAGTGGGAGGGGGCAATCAGCCCCAGCATTTT.

V usage is TRBV7-8 and J usage is TRBJ2-1, with D tentatively TRBD1 or TRBD2 (5 bases each). The assigned J gene may be wrong: the sequence end matches TRBJ2-7 better. Germline values: CDR1 SGHVS, CDR2 FQNEAQ. CDR3 length: 16 amino acids. The CDR3 here is CASSRAVGTSYNEQYF. DNA for the CDR3: TGTGCCAGCAGCCGCGCGGTGGGGACCTCCTACAATGAGCAGTACTTC.

In its sample, this clonotype was seen a few times. The J gene is TRBJ2-1, the V gene TRBV19; no definite D call. CDR1 is LNHDA, CDR2 SQIVND, per germline (reference sequence). Trimming left V 4 bases short and J 7 bases short, with 11 bases between. The CDR3 is 13 amino acids. The chain's CDR3 is CASSRTPLNEQFF. The CDR3, as DNA: TGTGCCAGTAGTAGGACCCCGTTGAATGAGCAGTTCTTC.

The rearrangement uses TRBV4-1 and TRBJ2-1; 9 bases are shared with TRBD2. V lost 4 bases to trimming and J lost 9 bases; unmatched junction nucleotides: 13. The CDR3 runs to 16 residues. Germline V gene sequence: CDR1 MGHRA, CDR2 YSYEKL. In DNA form, the CDR3 reads TGCGCCAGCAGCCGCCCTGAGGCGGGGGGGCCCACTGAGCAGTTCTTC. Its protein is CASSRPEAGGPTEQFF.

The chain recombines TRBV12-3 or TRBV12-4 with TRBJ1-2, with TRBD1 matching over 8 bases. V lost 5 bases, J lost 5 bases, and 7 bases stayed unmatched. CDR3 length: 14 amino acids. CDR3 DNA sequence: TGTGCCAGCAGTACAGGGGGTGGGCTATATGGCTACACCTTC. This translates into CASSTGGGLYGYTF.

Turning to this clonotype: This may be a read error, as it is one base from a much larger clone. This chain uses TRBV29-1 with TRBJ2-5; D gene uncertain. V lost 4 bases and J 1 base, leaving 10 bases between the germline ends. Germline-derived CDR1 and CDR2 are SQVTM and ANQGSEA. This CDR3 has 13 amino acids. The DNA of the CDR3 is TGCAGCGTTGTTTGGTGGAGCCAAGAGACCCAGTACTTC. It codes for CSVVWWSQETQYF.

This clonotype showed up just a few times. The CDR3 loop reads CASSQGQGPNSPLHF. As DNA, the CDR3 is TGTGCCAGCAGCCAAGGACAGGGGCCGAATTCACCCCTCCACTTT. The chain links TRBV14 to TRBJ1-6, with 8 bases identical to TRBD1. Trimming removed 1 base from V and 7 bases from J; junction bases left unmatched: 3. The germline V gene encodes CDR1 SGHDN and CDR2 FVKESK. The CDR3 spans 15 residues.

This chain joins TRBV5-1 and TRBJ2-1, with D tentatively TRBD2 (6 bases). Germline V gene lookup returns CDR1 SGHRS and CDR2 YFSETQ. V lost 5 bases, J lost 9 bases, and 12 bases lay in between. This CDR3 has 12 residues. The CDR3 sequence: CASRSSGSEQFF. The CDR3 region has the DNA TGCGCCAGCAGATCCTCCGGGAGTGAGCAGTTCTTC. The whole variable domain, remainder taken from reference TRBV5-1 and TRBJ2-1, is KAGVTQTPRYLIKTRGQQVTLSCSPISGHRSVSWYQQTPGQGLQFLFEYFSETQRNKGNFPGRFSGRQFSNSRSEMNVSTLELGDSALYLCASRSSGSEQFFGPGTRLTVL.

This clonotype was counted once. A read error may produce the germline difference seen at one junction end. The chain joins TRBV20-1 to TRBJ2-1; D uncertain. The CDR3 contains 17 residues. Germline V gene data show CDR1 as DFQATT and CDR2 as SNEGSKA (reference sequence). The CDR3 region is CSAREYLATNSYNERFF. The CDR3 nucleotides read TGCAGTGCTAGAGAATACCTGGCGACAAATTCCTACAATGAGCGGTTCTTC.

This clonotype was recorded many times. This rearrangement joins TRBV5-1 to TRBJ2-4; a possible D gene is TRBD1 (5 bases). V was clipped by 4 bases and J by 7 bases, with 9 bases between them. CDR1 is SGHRS, CDR2 YFSETQ, per germline. This CDR3 has 12 amino acids. As DNA, the CDR3 is TGCGCCAGCAGCAGGGGCGATAACATTCAGTACTTC. Amino acids: CASSRGDNIQYF.

There are many counts of this clonotype. The rearrangement joins TRBV29-1 to TRBJ2-1; 8 bases match TRBD2. Trimming took 7 bases from V and 0 from J; bases not matched to a gene: 8. CDR3 length: 15 residues. Germline V gene sequence: CDR1 SQVTM, CDR2 ANQGSEA. The DNA of the CDR3 is TGCAGCGAAACGCGGGGGGCGAGCTCCTACAATGAGCAGTTCTTC. This sequence encodes CSETRGASSYNEQFF.

The V call is TRBV20-1, the J call TRBJ2-6; D is unclear. In germline, CDR1 is DFQATT, CDR2 SNEGSKA (reference sequence). Deletions cut 6 bases from V and 2 bases from J, with 8 bases between. The CDR3 consists of 13 residues. CDR3 in DNA: TGCAGTGCGCGGACGGCTGGGGCCAACGTCCTGACTTTC. Translating it yields CSARTAGANVLTF.

V is TRBV5-1 and J is TRBJ1-1, with 10 positions matching TRBD1. This CDR3 has 14 residues. Germline CDR1 SGHRS, CDR2 YFSETQ. V trimming: 3 bases; J trimming: 7 bases; junction bases outside the gene matches: 6. This CDR3 is CASSSRQGAGEAFF. In DNA form, the CDR3 reads TGCGCCAGCAGCTCTCGACAGGGGGCCGGTGAAGCTTTCTTT.

The chain links TRBV5-6 to TRBJ2-1; 7 bases fit TRBD2. The CDR3 sequence is 15 residues long. CDR1 is SGHDT, CDR2 YYEEEE, per germline. The V and J ends lost 4 bases and 10 bases, in that order; junction bases with no gene match: 14. The CDR3 spells CASSPPSAGLQEQFF. CDR3 DNA sequence: TGTGCCAGCAGCCCCCCCAGCGCGGGACTACAAGAGCAGTTCTTC. Variable domain in full (rest from reference TRBV5-6 and TRBJ2-1): DAGVTQSPTHLIKTRGQQVTLRCSPKSGHDTVSWYQQALGQGPQFIFQYYEEEERQRGNFPDRFSGHQFPNYSSELNVNALLLGDSALYLCASSPPSAGLQEQFFGPGTRLTVL.

The chain employs TRBV2 and TRBJ2-5, with 8 positions matching TRBD1. Looked up from germline, CDR1 is SNHLY and CDR2 is FYNNEI. The CDR3 has 17 residues. V lost 3 bases to trimming and J lost 5 bases; unmatched junction nucleotides: 14. For the CDR3, the DNA is TGTGCCAGCAGTGACGAGGGGGAGAAGACAGGGGTGGAGACCCAGTACTTC. It is translated as CASSDEGEKTGVETQYF.

The chain links TRBV6-2 or TRBV6-3 to TRBJ2-7; no clear D. From germline, CDR1 is MNHEY and CDR2 SVGEGT. The CDR3 is 14 residues long. The germline V and J ends were trimmed by 3 bases and 2 bases, with 11 bases remaining between them. The CDR3 loop reads CASSYMGLTYEQYF. CDR3 DNA: TGTGCCAGCAGTTATATGGGATTAACCTACGAGCAGTACTTC.

In this sample, this clonotype turned up a few times. The chain carries TRBV18 and TRBJ1-2; D is perhaps TRBD1 (5 bases). The CDR3 totals 14 residues. Trimming cost V 1 base and J 6 bases, with 12 bases left between them. CDR1 and CDR2 from the germline V gene are KGHSH and LQKENI. The CDR3 DNA reads TGTGCCAGCTCACCACGCCGGGACTTGAATGGCTACACCTTC. Its translation is CASSPRRDLNGYTF.

This clonotype has a count of ten or more. The chain has TRBV29-1 and TRBJ2-7, with TRBD1 matching over 8 bases. The V gene end was trimmed by 4 bases and the J gene end by 2 bases; junction bases not matched to a gene: 10. The CDR3 covers 15 residues. Germline assignment: CDR1 SQVTM and CDR2 ANQGSEA. DNA of the CDR3: TGCAGCGTTGCAGGGGGGACAGGACGGGCCTACGAGCAGTACTTC. This encodes CSVAGGTGRAYEQYF.

For this clonotype: A read error may be the cause here, since a much bigger clone is one base away. The chain has TRBV2 and TRBJ2-5; no reliable D call. The J call may be incorrect, as the DNA end agrees better with TRBJ2-7. The CDR3 is 15 residues long. CDR1 is SNHLY and CDR2 is FYNNEI in the germline V gene. CDR3 DNA sequence: TGTGTCAGCAGTGAAAGGTTACAGAGCCTCTACGAGCAGTACTTC. It translates to CVSSERLQSLYEQYF.

The V call is TRBV3-1, the J call TRBJ2-7; a possible D gene is TRBD1 (5 bases). The V and J ends lost 4 bases and 7 bases respectively, with 14 bases between them. The CDR3 consists of 13 residues. Per the germline V gene, CDR1 is LGHDT and CDR2 is YNNKEL (reference sequence). The CDR3 reads CASSPRARHEQYF. The CDR3 coding sequence is TGTGCCAGCAGCCCCAGGGCCAGGCATGAGCAGTACTTC.